The 6 T cell receptor beta chains presented below share a single source sample, sequenced in a study of T cells in Graves' hyperthyroidism and ophthalmopathy. Using RNA transcripts as the source, TCR beta CDR3 regions were amplified. RT-PCR in the first round (using the HTBI primer set) targeted the TCR CDR3. TCRdb re-called the multiplex PCR reads with MiXCR, one entry per CDR3 protein. The data contain over 700,000 distinct CDR3 sequences, 35% to 40% of them singletons. Sequencing input: blood. The source is a man aged 18 to 30 with Graves' hyperthyroidism.

CDR3 sequence: CASSSRGQTNTGELFF. DNA for the CDR3: TGTGCCAGCAGCTCCCGTGGACAGACGAACACCGGGGAGCTGTTTTTT. The chain carries TRBV11-3 and TRBJ2-2, with D possibly TRBD1 on 6 matching bases. The V end was cut by 4 bases, the J end by 0 bases, with 12 bases between. Germline V gene data show CDR1 as SGHNT and CDR2 as YENEEA. CDR3 length equals 16 residues. The full variable domain, rest sourced from reference TRBV11-3 and TRBJ2-2, is EAGVVQSPRYKIIEKKQPVAFWCNPISGHNTLYWYLQNLGQGPELLIRYENEEAVDDSQLPKDRFSAERLKGVDSTLKIQPAELGDSAVYLCASSSRGQTNTGELFFGEGSRLTVL.

Only a few counts were recorded for this clonotype. This chain uses TRBV2 with TRBJ1-4; TRBD1 matches 8 bases. CDR3 length: 15 residues. With 6 bases clipped from V and 4 bases from J, the junction kept 7 bases outside the gene matches. Germline CDR1 SNHLY, CDR2 FYNNEI. The CDR3 coding sequence is TGTGCCAGCAGCCGACAGGGGACCAATAATGAAAAACTGTTTTTT. Amino acid sequence: CASSRQGTNNEKLFF.

This clonotype was seen only a few times. The V call is TRBV11-2, the J call TRBJ2-5; the D gene is possibly TRBD2 (9 bases). The germline V gene has CDR1 SGHAT and CDR2 FQNNGV. The V and J ends lost 1 base and 4 bases respectively, with 19 bases between them. The CDR3 has 17 amino acids. The CDR3 loop reads CASSLAGGGGAGETQYF. CDR3 in DNA: TGTGCCAGCAGCTTAGCAGGGGGCGGGGGGGCAGGAGAGACCCAGTACTTC.

The chain couples TRBV7-2 to TRBJ2-7; tentative D call: TRBD2 (5 bases). V lost 3 bases to trimming and J lost 6 bases, with 15 bases between them. Germline V gene data show CDR1 as SGHTA and CDR2 as FQGNSA. CDR3 length: 14 residues. CDR3 sequence reads: CASSFGGLLGEQYF. Here the CDR3 DNA reads TGTGCCAGCAGCTTTGGAGGACTTTTGGGCGAGCAGTACTTC.

This clonotype was recorded many times. The chain links TRBV5-1 to TRBJ1-1; D is possibly TRBD1 (5 bases). The CDR3 sequence is 14 residues long. The germline CDR1 and CDR2 sequences are SGHRS and YFSETQ. With 4 bases removed from V and 0 bases from J, the gap between germline ends came to 10 bases. The CDR3 reads CASSLDTMNTEAFF. The CDR3 DNA is TGCGCCAGCAGCCTGGACACTATGAACACTGAAGCTTTCTTT.

This clonotype came up once. This chain links TRBV10-3 with TRBJ2-5; TRBD1 agrees at 11 bases. The CDR3 is made up of 16 amino acids. Germline CDR1 ENHRY, CDR2 SYGVKD. The junction had 12 bases not matched to a gene; V was cut back by 6 bases and J by 6 bases. The CDR3 region is CAISGAGTGGMQTQYF. The CDR3 DNA sequence: TGTGCCATCAGCGGGGCGGGGACAGGGGGTATGCAGACCCAGTACTTC.